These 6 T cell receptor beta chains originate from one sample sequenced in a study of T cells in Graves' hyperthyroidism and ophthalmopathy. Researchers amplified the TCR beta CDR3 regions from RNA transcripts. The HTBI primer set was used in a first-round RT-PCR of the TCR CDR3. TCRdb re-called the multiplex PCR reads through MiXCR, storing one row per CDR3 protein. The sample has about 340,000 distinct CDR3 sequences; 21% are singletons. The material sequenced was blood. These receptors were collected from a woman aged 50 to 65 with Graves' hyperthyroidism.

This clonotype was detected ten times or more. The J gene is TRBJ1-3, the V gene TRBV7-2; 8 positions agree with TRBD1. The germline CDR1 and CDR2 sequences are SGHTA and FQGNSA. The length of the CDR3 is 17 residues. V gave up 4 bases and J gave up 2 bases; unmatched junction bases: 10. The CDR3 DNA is TGTGCCAGCAGCTCGCGCCCGATGACAGGGGCTGGAAACACCATATATTTT. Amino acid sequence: CASSSRPMTGAGNTIYF. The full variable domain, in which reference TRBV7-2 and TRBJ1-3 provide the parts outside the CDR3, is GAGVSQSPSNKVTEKGKDVELRCDPISGHTALYWYRQSLGQGLEFLIYFQGNSAPDKSGLPSDRFSAERTGGSVSTLTIQRTQQEDSAVYLCASSSRPMTGAGNTIYFGEGSWLTVV.

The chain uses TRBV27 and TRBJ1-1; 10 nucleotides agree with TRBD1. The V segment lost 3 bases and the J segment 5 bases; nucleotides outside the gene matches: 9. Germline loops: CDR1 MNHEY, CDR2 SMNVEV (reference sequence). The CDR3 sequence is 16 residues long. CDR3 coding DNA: TGTGCCAGCAGTTTCGCCGGGACAGGGGCGAGAACTGAAGCTTTCTTT. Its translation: CASSFAGTGARTEAFF.

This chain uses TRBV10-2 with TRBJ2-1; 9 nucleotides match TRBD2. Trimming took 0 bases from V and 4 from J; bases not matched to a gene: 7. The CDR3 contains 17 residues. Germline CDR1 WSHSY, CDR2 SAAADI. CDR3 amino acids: CASSESGLAGTYNEQFF. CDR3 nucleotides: TGCGCCAGCAGTGAGTCCGGTCTAGCGGGAACTTACAATGAGCAGTTCTTC.

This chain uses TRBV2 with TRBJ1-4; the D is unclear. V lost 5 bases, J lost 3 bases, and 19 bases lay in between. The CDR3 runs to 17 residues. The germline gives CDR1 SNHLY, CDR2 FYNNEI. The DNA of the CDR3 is TGTGCCAGCAGTCCAGAGATACCTACATTACCTAATGAAAAACTGTTTTTT. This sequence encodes CASSPEIPTLPNEKLFF.

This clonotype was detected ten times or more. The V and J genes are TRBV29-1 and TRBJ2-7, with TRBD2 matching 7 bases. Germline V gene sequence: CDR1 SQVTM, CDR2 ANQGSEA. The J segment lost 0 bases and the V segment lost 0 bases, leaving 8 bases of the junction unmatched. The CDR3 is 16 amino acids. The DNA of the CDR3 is TGCAGCGTTGAAGATCCCTCGGGGGGAAACTCCTACGAGCAGTACTTC. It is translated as CSVEDPSGGNSYEQYF.

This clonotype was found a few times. The CDR3 protein is CATSDVTGLGANVLTF. The CDR3 DNA sequence: TGTGCCACCAGTGATGTTACAGGGTTAGGGGCCAACGTCCTGACTTTC. The chain is built from TRBV24-1 and TRBJ2-6; D may be TRBD1 (6 bases). The CDR3 sequence is 16 residues long. Trimming took 3 bases from V and 4 from J, leaving 12 bases between them. CDR1 and CDR2 (germline): KGHDR, SFDVKD.